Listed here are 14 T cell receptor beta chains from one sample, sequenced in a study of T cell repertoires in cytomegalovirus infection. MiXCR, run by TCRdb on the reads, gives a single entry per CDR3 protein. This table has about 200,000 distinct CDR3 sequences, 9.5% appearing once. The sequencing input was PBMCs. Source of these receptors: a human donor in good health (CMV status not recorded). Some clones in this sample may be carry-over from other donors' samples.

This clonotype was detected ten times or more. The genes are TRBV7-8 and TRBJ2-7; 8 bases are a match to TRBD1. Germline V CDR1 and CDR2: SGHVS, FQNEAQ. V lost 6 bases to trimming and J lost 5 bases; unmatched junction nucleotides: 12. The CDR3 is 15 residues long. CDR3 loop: CASRISQGAAHEQYF. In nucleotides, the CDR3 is TGTGCCAGCAGAATTTCCCAGGGGGCGGCCCACGAGCAGTACTTC.

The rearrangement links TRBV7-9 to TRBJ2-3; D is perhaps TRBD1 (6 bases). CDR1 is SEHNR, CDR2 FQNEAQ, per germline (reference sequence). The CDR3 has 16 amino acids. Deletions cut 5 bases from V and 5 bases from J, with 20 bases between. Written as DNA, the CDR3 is TGTGCCAGCAGCCCAGCCTTGACAGGCCGGCGAGATACGCAGTATTTT. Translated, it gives CASSPALTGRRDTQYF.

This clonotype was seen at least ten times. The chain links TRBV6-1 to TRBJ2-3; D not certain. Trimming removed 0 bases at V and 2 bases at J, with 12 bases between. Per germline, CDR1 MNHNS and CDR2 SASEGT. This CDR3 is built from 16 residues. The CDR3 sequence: CASSEATGSLTDTQYF. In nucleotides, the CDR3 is TGTGCCAGCAGTGAAGCGACCGGGTCCCTCACAGATACGCAGTATTTT.

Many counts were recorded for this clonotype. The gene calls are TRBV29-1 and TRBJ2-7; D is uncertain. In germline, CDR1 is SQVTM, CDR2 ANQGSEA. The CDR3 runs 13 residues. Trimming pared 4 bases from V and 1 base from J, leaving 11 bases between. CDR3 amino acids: CSVVYPGSYEQYF. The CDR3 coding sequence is TGCAGCGTTGTTTATCCAGGATCCTACGAGCAGTACTTC.

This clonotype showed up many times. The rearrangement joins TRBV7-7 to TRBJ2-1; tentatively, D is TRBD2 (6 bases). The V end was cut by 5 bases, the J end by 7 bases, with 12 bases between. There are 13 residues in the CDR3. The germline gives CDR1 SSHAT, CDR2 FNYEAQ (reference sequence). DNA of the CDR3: TGTGCCAGCAGCGGGGACCGGGGGAATGAGCAGTTCTTC. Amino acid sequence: CASSGDRGNEQFF.

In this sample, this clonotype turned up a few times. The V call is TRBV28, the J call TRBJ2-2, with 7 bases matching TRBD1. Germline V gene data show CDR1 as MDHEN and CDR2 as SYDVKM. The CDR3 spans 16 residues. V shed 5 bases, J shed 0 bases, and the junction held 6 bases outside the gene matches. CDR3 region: CASSLGQLSNTGELFF. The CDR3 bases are TGTGCCAGCAGTCTGGGACAGCTATCGAACACCGGGGAGCTGTTTTTT.

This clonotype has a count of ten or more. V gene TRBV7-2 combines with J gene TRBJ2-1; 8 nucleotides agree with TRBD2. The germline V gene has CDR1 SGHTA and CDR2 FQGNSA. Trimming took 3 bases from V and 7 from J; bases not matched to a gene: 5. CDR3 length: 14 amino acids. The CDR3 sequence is CASSFRGGSNEQFF. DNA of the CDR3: TGTGCCAGCAGCTTTCGGGGGGGTTCAAATGAGCAGTTCTTC.

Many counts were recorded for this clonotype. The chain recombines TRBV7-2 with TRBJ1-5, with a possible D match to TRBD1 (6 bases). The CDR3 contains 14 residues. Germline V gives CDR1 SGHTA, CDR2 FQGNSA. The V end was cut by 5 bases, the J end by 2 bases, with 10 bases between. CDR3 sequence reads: CASSERQGNQPQHF. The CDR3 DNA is TGTGCCAGCAGCGAGAGACAGGGCAATCAGCCCCAGCATTTT.

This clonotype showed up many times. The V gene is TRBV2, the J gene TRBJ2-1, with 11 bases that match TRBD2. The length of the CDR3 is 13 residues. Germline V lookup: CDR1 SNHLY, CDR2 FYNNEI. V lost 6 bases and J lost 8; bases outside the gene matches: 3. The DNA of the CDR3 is TGTGCCAGCAGGACTAGCGGGGTCGATGAGCAGTTCTTC. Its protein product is CASRTSGVDEQFF.

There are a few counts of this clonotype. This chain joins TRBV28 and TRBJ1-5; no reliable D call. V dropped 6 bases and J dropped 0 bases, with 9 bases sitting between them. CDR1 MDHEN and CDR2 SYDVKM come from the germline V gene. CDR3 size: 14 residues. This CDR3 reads CASRASYSNQPQHF. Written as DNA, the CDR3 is TGTGCCAGCAGGGCTTCCTATAGCAATCAGCCCCAGCATTTT.

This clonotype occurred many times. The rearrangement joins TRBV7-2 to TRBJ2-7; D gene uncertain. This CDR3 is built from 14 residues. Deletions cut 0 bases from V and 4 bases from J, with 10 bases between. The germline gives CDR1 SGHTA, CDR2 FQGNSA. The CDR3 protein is CASSLAAEDYEQYF. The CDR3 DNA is TGTGCCAGCAGCTTAGCTGCGGAAGATTACGAGCAGTACTTC.

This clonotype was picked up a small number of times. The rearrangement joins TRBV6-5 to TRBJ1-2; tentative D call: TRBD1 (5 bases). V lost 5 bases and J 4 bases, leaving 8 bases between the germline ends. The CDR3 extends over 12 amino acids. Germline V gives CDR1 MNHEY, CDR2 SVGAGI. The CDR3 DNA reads TGTGCCAGCAGTCGGGACGCCTATGGCTACACCTTC. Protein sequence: CASSRDAYGYTF.

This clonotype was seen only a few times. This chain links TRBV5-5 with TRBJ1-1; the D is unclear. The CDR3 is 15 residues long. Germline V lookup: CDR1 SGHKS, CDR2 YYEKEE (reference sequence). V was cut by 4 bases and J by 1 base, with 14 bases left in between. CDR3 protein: CASSLFAATNTEAFF. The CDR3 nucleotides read TGTGCCAGCAGCCTATTCGCAGCCACGAACACTGAAGCTTTCTTT.

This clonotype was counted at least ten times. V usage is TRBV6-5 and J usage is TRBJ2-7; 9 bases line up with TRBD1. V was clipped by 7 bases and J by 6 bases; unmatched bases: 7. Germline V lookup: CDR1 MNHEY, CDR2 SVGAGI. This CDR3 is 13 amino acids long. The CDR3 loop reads CASTPGTGSEQYF. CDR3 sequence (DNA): TGTGCCAGCACCCCCGGGACAGGGTCCGAGCAGTACTTC.